This T cell receptor (beta chain) comes out of a study of identical twins. One entry per CDR3 protein, called by TCRdb with MiXCR from the 5' RACE reads. The sample consists of about 150,000 distinct CDR3 sequences, 3.5% of them appearing once. The CDR3 loop spans 18 amino acids. The V gene's germline CDR1 is SGHAT and CDR2 FQNNGV. V dropped 1 base and J dropped 3 bases, with 22 bases sitting between them. This clonotype was seen repeatedly, ten times or more. Its antigen remains unidentified. Study conclusions and caveats: Where beta out-of-frame sequences were concerned, excess twin sharing was weaker. When twins shared out-of-frame alpha sequences, those sequences had excess low generation probability. The more abundant beta clonotypes in cord blood had fewer insertions, and memory repertoires did not show this.

The chain couples TRBV11-2 to TRBJ2-7; D not resolved. The TCR sequence derives from a young man in good health. The sample comprised memory T cells sorted from blood. CDR3 protein: CASSLVPQSFQSHYEQYF. The CDR3 DNA is TGTGCCAGCAGCTTAGTCCCCCAGAGCTTCCAGTCCCACTACGAGCAGTACTTC.